This TCR beta chain was sequenced in a study of blood T cell repertoires in COVID-19. Study-wide context: COVID-19 samples, acute and convalescent, were from the United States, Italy and Spain. The cDNA or gDNA used as material had been derived from T cells, B-cell-depleted T cells, or PBMCs.

From germline, CDR1 is LNHDA and CDR2 SQIVND (reference sequence). The CDR3 covers 14 residues. V was trimmed by 5 bases and J by 5 bases, leaving 15 bases between them. Participants' reported clinical history set cohort assignment. This table comes from immunoSEQ multiplex PCR, and its TCRdb copy is limited to in-frame clones, with some not included. The sample carries fewer than 450,000 clones, about 90% recorded once. This chain joins TRBV19 and TRBJ1-1, with D maybe TRBD1 (6 bases). The source is a man between 18 and 29 years old who had recovered from COVID-19. The sample was PBMCs or T cells enriched from blood (not recorded which). Written as DNA, the CDR3 is TGTGCCAGTAGTCAGACCCTAGGGGGAACTGAAGCTTTCTTT. Residues: CASSQTLGGTEAFF.